The 2 T cell receptor beta chains below come from one sample, sequenced in a study of human T cells and chemical hapten exposure. The time point denotes: patch test 1, 2 weeks after DPC sensitization. Noted treatment: therapeutic diphenylcyclopropenone sensitization with weekly scalp DPC. In TCRdb, the RACE reads were re-called with MiXCR into one record per CDR3 protein. The profile shows tens of thousands of distinct CDR3 sequences, about 32% of them singletons. The sample here was whole blood, taken in connection with sensitization to the hapten diphenylcyclopropenone (DPC). The receptors shown here come from a man aged 35 to 55 with alopecia areata. Some clones in this sample may be carry-over from other donors' samples.

The gene calls are TRBV20-1 and TRBJ1-5, with D uncertain. V lost 5 bases, J lost 0 bases, and 14 bases lay in between. This CDR3 spans 15 amino acids. Per the germline V gene, CDR1 is DFQATT and CDR2 is SNEGSKA (reference sequence). The CDR3 loop is CSASVTIASNQPQHF. The CDR3, as DNA: TGCAGTGCTTCTGTGACCATAGCTAGCAATCAGCCCCAGCATTTT.

This chain uses TRBV15 with TRBJ1-2; D is unresolved. Germline CDR1 LNHNV, CDR2 YYDKDF (reference sequence). This CDR3 comprises 16 residues. Trimming removed 0 bases from V and 2 bases from J, with 13 bases in between. The CDR3 nucleotides are TGTGCCACCAGCAGAGACCTACCAGAATCCAACTATGGCTACACCTTC. Translated, it gives CATSRDLPESNYGYTF.